The source of this T cell receptor (beta chain) is a study of radiation and T cells in renal cell carcinoma. Study information: Nephrectomy followed 15 Gy stereotactic body radiation by 4 weeks.

In regard to this clone: Antigen: not known.

The time point denotes: blood 2 weeks post-SBRT. Treatment specified: 15 Gy SBRT to primary tumor, nephrectomy 4 weeks later. Serial blood draws occurred at baseline and 2 and 4 weeks post-SBRT. The tumor was a clear cell renal cell carcinoma. Profiling relied on immunoSEQ multiplex PCR, and the TCRdb table lists in-frame clones only, not all of them. Among more than 95,000 clones listed, about four fifths were seen once. Study-level results: In blood, top tumor clones expanded by 2 weeks, shrinking by 4.

The TCR was taken from a man aged 45 to 65 with renal cell carcinoma. This specimen consisted of blood, obtained from a patient whose treatment included radiotherapy and nephrectomy.

The CDR3 coding sequence is TGTGCCAGCAGCTTAGCGGGATTTGGGACATTCCCGAACACCGGGGAGCTGTTTTTT. It is translated as CASSLAGFGTFPNTGELFF. V and J are TRBV11-3 and TRBJ2-2; perhaps TRBD1 as D (6 bases). Trimming took 1 base from V and 0 from J, leaving 18 bases between them. This CDR3 has 19 amino acids. From germline, CDR1 is SGHNT and CDR2 YENEEA.